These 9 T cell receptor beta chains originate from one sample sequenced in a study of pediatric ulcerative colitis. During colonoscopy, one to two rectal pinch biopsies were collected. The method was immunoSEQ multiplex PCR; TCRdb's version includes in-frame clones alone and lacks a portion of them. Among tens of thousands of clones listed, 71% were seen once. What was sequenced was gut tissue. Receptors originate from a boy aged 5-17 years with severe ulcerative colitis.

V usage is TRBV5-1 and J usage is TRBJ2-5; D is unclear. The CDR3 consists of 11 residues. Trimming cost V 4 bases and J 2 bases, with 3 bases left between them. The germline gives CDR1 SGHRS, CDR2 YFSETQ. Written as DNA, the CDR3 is TGCGCCAGCAGCATTCAAGAGACCCAGTACTTC. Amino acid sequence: CASSIQETQYF.

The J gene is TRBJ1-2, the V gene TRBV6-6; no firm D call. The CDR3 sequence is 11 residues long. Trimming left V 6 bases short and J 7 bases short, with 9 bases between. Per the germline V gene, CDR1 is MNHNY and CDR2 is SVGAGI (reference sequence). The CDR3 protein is CASRERAGYTF. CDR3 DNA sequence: TGTGCCAGCAGAGAGAGGGCTGGCTACACCTTC.

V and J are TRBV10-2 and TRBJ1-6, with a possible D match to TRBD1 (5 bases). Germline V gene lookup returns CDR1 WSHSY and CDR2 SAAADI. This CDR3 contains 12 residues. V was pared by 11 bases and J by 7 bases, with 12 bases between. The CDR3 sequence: CASAGPNSPLHF. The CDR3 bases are TGCGCCTCAGCAGGGCCAAATTCACCCCTCCACTTT.

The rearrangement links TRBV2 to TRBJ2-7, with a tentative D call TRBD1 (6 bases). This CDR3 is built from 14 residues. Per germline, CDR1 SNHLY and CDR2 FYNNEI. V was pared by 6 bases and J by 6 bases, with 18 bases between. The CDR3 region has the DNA TGTGCCAGCAGCTTAAGACAGGTCACCCGCGAGCAGTACTTC. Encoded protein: CASSLRQVTREQYF. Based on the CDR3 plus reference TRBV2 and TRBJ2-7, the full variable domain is EPEVTQTPSHQVTQMGQEVILRCVPISNHLYFYWYRQILGQKVEFLVSFYNNEISEKSEIFDDQFSVERPDGSNFTLKIRSTKLEDSAMYFCASSLRQVTREQYFGPGTRLTVT.

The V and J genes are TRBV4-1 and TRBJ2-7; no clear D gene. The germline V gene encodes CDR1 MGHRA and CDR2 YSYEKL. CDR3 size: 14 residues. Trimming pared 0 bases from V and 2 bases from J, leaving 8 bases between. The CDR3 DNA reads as TGCGCCAGCAGCCAAGAAATGGTCGCCTACGAGCAGTACTTC. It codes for CASSQEMVAYEQYF.

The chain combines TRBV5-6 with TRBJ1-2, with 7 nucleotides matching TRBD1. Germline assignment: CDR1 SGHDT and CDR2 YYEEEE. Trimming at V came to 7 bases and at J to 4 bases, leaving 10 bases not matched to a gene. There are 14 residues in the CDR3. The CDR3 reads CASRARTGGYGYTF. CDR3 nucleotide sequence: TGTGCCAGCCGAGCTCGGACAGGTGGCTATGGCTACACCTTC.

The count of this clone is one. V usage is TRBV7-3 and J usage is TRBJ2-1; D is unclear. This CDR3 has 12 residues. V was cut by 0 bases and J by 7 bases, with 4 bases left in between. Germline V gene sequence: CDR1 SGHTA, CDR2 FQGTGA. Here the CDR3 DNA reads TGTGCCAGCAGCTTAACTTCTAATGAGCAGTTCTTC. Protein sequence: CASSLTSNEQFF. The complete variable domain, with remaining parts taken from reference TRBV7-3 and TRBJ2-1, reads GAGVSQTPSNKVTEKGKYVELRCDPISGHTALYWYRQSLGQGPEFLIYFQGTGAADDSGLPNDRFFAVRPEGSVSTLKIQRTERGDSAVYLCASSLTSNEQFFGPGTRLTVL.

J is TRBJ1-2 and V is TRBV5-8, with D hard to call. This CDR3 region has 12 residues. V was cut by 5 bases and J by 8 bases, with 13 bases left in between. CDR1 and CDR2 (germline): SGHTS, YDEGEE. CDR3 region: CASSVRLEGYTF. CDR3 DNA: TGTGCCAGCAGTGTTCGCCTGGAGGGCTACACCTTC.

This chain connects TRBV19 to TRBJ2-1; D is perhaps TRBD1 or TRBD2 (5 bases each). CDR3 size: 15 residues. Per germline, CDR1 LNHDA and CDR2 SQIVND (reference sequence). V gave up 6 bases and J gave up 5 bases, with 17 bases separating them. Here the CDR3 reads CASRPRPEGHNEQFF. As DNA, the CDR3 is TGTGCCAGTAGGCCTCGTCCAGAGGGACACAATGAGCAGTTCTTC.